The 14 T cell receptor beta chains in this list originate from one sample, sequenced in a study of blood T cells in healthy people across ages. Next came a second PCR, run for about 7 to 12 cycles, which used a sample-barcoded 5' primer along with a J-beta primer mix. Via MiXCR, TCRdb re-called the 5' RACE reads, giving one row per CDR3 protein. The sample consists of some 1.4 million distinct CDR3 sequences, roughly 40% of them appearing once. Specimen: blood. These receptors were collected from a woman aged 18-29 years in good health.

This clonotype was seen just once. A single base separates this from a much larger clone, so it may be a read error. The chain recombines TRBV11-2 with TRBJ2-5; no clear D. V was shortened by 4 bases and J by 11 bases, with 17 bases between the two germline ends. The CDR3 has 13 amino acids. CDR1 and CDR2 (germline): SGHAT, FQNNGV. Here the CDR3 reads CASSSFPEDEQYF. The CDR3 DNA is TGTGCCAGCAGCTCATTCCCCGAGGATGAGCAGTACTTC.

CDR3 in DNA: TGTGCCAGCAATGAAGGGCGGGAGCTAAATGAGCAGTTCTTC. Encoded protein: CASNEGRELNEQFF. This rearrangement joins TRBV12-3 or TRBV12-4 to TRBJ2-1, with 7 bases identical to TRBD2. With V trimmed by 7 bases and J by 7 bases, 10 bases remained unmatched. This CDR3 region has 14 residues.

The chain couples TRBV7-6 to TRBJ1-2; 7 bases are a match to TRBD1. Trimming took 8 bases from V and 7 from J; bases not matched to a gene: 7. Germline V gives CDR1 SGHVS, CDR2 FNYEAQ. This CDR3 is built from 12 residues. The CDR3: CASGQQGGGYTF. In nucleotides, the CDR3 is TGTGCCAGCGGCCAGCAGGGGGGTGGCTACACCTTC.

This clonotype was counted only a few times. The gene calls are TRBV6-5 and TRBJ1-2; D gene uncertain. Trimming shortened V by 5 bases and J by 8 bases, and 15 bases separated the two germline ends. Per the germline V gene, CDR1 is MNHEY and CDR2 is SVGAGI. The CDR3 runs 13 residues. CDR3 protein: CASSAGEGWGYTF. DNA of the CDR3: TGTGCCAGCAGTGCTGGGGAGGGCTGGGGCTACACCTTC.

This clonotype was observed a handful of times. CDR3 sequence reads: CAISDSGTTYEQYF. The DNA of the CDR3 is TGTGCCATCAGTGATAGCGGGACGACCTACGAGCAGTACTTC. The rearrangement joins TRBV10-3 to TRBJ2-7, with 8 bases fitting TRBD2. Germline CDR1 is ENHRY and CDR2 is SYGVKD. The CDR3 loop spans 14 amino acids. Germline trimming cut 3 bases from V and 2 bases from J; bases unmatched to any gene: 3.

The chain recombines TRBV5-1 with TRBJ2-3; the D gene is possibly TRBD1 (6 bases). Trimming left V 1 base short and J 6 bases short, with 12 bases between. The CDR3 length is 14 residues. Germline V gives CDR1 SGHRS, CDR2 YFSETQ. The CDR3 spells CASSLPGELDTQYF. Written as DNA, the CDR3 is TGCGCCAGCAGCTTGCCAGGGGAGTTGGATACGCAGTATTTT.

V and J are TRBV28 and TRBJ1-4; weak D call: TRBD1 (5 bases). The CDR3 loop spans 15 amino acids. Trimming took off 7 bases at V and 8 bases at J, with 20 bases between the two ends. Germline V lookup: CDR1 MDHEN, CDR2 SYDVKM. The CDR3 reads CASKPPSGGGEKLFF. The CDR3, as DNA: TGTGCCAGCAAGCCACCATCGGGGGGTGGGGAAAAACTGTTTTTT.

The chain recombines TRBV6-4 with TRBJ1-2; unclear D gene. Germline-derived CDR1 and CDR2 are MRHNA and SNTAGT. V was cut by 0 bases and J by 2 bases, with 7 bases left in between. CDR3 length: 14 amino acids. The CDR3 loop reads CASSDSIGNYGYTF. CDR3 DNA: TGTGCCAGCAGTGACTCTATAGGAAACTATGGCTACACCTTC.

V usage is TRBV11-2 and J usage is TRBJ1-1; unclear D gene. CDR1 is SGHAT and CDR2 is FQNNGV in the germline V gene. V lost 1 base and J lost 7, with 10 bases in between. The CDR3 length is 13 residues. This CDR3 is CASSLGFDNEAFF. The CDR3 DNA is TGTGCCAGCAGCTTAGGATTTGATAATGAAGCTTTCTTT.

J is TRBJ2-5 and V is TRBV20-1, with 7 nucleotides matching TRBD2. CDR1 is DFQATT and CDR2 is SNEGSKA in the germline V gene (reference sequence). J lost 2 bases, V lost 3 bases, and 3 bases had no gene match. The CDR3 runs 13 residues. CDR3 sequence (DNA): TGCAGTGCTAGTCTAGCGGAACAAGAGACCCAGTACTTC. This gives the protein CSASLAEQETQYF.

Details on this clonotype: A junction end diverges from the germline sequence, so it may reflect a read error. The chain is built from TRBV24-1 and TRBJ2-5; 7 bases are shared with TRBD1. The CDR3 has 16 amino acids. From germline, CDR1 is KGHDR and CDR2 SFDVKD. CDR3 in DNA: TGTGCCACCAGTGATTACGAGGACAGGCTGCAAGAGACCCCGTACTTC. Its translation is CATSDYEDRLQETPYF.

This clonotype has only one observation. The chain joins TRBV6-1 to TRBJ1-1; TRBD1 matches 7 bases. The CDR3 length is 15 residues. In germline, CDR1 is MNHNS, CDR2 SASEGT. V gave up 11 bases and J gave up 0 bases; unmatched junction bases: 12. The DNA of the CDR3 is TGTGCCTCACAGGGGACCCTGCCGATGAACACTGAAGCTTTCTTT. This sequence encodes CASQGTLPMNTEAFF.

This clonotype came up a few times. This CDR3 is CSARFMGGWDNEQFF. In DNA, the CDR3 is TGCAGTGCTCGCTTTATGGGGGGCTGGGACAATGAGCAGTTCTTC. The genes are TRBV20-1 and TRBJ2-1, with D perhaps being TRBD1 or TRBD2 (6 bases each). Germline values: CDR1 DFQATT, CDR2 SNEGSKA (reference sequence). Trimming took off 5 bases at V and 5 bases at J, with 19 bases between the two ends. This CDR3 region has 15 residues.

This clonotype was seen more than once but under ten times. For the CDR3, the DNA is TGCGCCAGCAGCCAAGTTTTGTCTCGGACTGAAGCTTTCTTT. Protein: CASSQVLSRTEAFF. This sequence joins TRBV4-1 and TRBJ1-1; unclear D gene. CDR1 is MGHRA, CDR2 YSYEKL, per germline. V was clipped by 1 base and J by 5 bases, with 11 bases between them. The CDR3 has 14 residues.